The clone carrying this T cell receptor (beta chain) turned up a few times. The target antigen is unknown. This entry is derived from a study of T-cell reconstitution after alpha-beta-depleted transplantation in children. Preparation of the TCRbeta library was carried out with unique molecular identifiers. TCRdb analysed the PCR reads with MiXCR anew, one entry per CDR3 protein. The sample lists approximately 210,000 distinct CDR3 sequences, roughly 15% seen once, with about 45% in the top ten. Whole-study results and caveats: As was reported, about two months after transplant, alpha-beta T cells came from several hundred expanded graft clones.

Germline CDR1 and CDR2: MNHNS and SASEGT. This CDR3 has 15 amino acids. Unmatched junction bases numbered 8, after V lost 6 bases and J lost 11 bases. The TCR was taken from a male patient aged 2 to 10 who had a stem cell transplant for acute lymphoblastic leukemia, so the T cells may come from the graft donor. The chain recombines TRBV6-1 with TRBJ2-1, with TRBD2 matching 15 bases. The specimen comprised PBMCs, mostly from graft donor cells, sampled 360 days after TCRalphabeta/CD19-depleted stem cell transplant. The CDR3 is CASRAPGLAGGKQFF. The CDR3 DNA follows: TGTGCCAGCAGGGCACCGGGACTAGCGGGGGGAAAGCAGTTCTTC.